Listed below are T cell receptor beta chains from one sample, sequenced in a study of T-cell reconstitution after alpha-beta-depleted transplantation in children. Each CDR3 protein is one row after TCRdb ran MiXCR on the PCR reads. This sample yields roughly 590,000 distinct CDR3 sequences, of which roughly 17% are seen a single time; under 1.2% belongs to the top ten. The source was PBMCs from the stem cell graft donor, collected from the stem cell graft. These receptors came from a human donor who donated a stem cell graft to a child with acute myeloid leukemia. CDR3s include the opening cysteine and the closing phenylalanine or tryptophan. A D gene is named only where the DNA matches it firmly. The size entry is marked missing in some rows and otherwise reads once, few, many or a size class.

size: NA; D: NA; V: TRBV28; J: TRBJ1-5; DNA: TGTGCCAGCAGTTTGATCCGGTGGGGGGCCCAGCATTTT; CDR3: CASSLIRWGAQHF
size: many; D: NA; V: TRBV20-1; J: TRBJ2-5; DNA: TGCAGTTTCTCAGCGGATCCTCTAAAAGAGACCCAGTACTTC; CDR3: CSFSADPLKETQYF
size: NA; D: NA; V: TRBV10-1; J: TRBJ2-3; DNA: TGCGCCAGCAGTGACGCCAAACCGGGACCCACCACAGATACGCAGTATTTT; CDR3: CASSDAKPGPTTDTQYF
size: NA; D: NA; V: TRBV12-3/TRBV12-4; J: TRBJ1-4; DNA: TGTGCCAGCAGTCCGGCTAATGAAAAACTGTTTTTT; CDR3: CASSPANEKLFF
size: few; D: NA; V: TRBV20-1; J: TRBJ1-5; DNA: TGCAGTGCTAGAGGCGGGGGGGTCAGCCATCAGCCCCAGCATTTT; CDR3: CSARGGGVSHQPQHF
size: NA; D: TRBD1; V: TRBV27; J: TRBJ2-7; DNA: TGTGCCAGCGCCTCCTCCCGGGACAGGGGGAACGAGCAGTACTTC; CDR3: CASASSRDRGNEQYF
size: NA; D: NA; V: TRBV13; J: TRBJ1-2; DNA: TGTGCCAGCAAAGGATTTATGGACGGCTACACCTTC; CDR3: CASKGFMDGYTF
size: many; D: TRBD2; V: TRBV7-9; J: TRBJ2-1; DNA: TGTGCCAGCAGCTACTCGGGACTAGAGAAGTTCTTC; CDR3: CASSYSGLEKFF
size: few; D: NA; V: TRBV7-9; J: TRBJ1-2; DNA: TGTGCCAGCAGCTCTCCGGGGACCGAACCCGATTACTATGGCTACACCTTC; CDR3: CASSSPGTEPDYYGYTF
size: NA; D: NA; V: TRBV5-6; J: TRBJ2-3; DNA: TGTGCCAGCAGCCTAGGCCGCGCGCAGTATTTT; CDR3: CASSLGRAQYF
size: NA; D: TRBD1; V: TRBV7-9; J: TRBJ1-5; DNA: TGTGCCAGCAGCCTAGGACAGGGATCCATCAATCAGCCCCAGCATTTT; CDR3: CASSLGQGSINQPQHF
size: few; D: NA; V: TRBV12-3/TRBV12-4; J: TRBJ2-7; DNA: TGTGCCAGCAGTTTTGGAGGGGGCCACGAGCAGTACTTC; CDR3: CASSFGGGHEQYF
size: once; D: NA; V: TRBV28; J: TRBJ2-5; DNA: TGTGCCAGCAGGGATGACATGGGGGAGACCCAGTACTTC; CDR3: CASRDDMGETQYF